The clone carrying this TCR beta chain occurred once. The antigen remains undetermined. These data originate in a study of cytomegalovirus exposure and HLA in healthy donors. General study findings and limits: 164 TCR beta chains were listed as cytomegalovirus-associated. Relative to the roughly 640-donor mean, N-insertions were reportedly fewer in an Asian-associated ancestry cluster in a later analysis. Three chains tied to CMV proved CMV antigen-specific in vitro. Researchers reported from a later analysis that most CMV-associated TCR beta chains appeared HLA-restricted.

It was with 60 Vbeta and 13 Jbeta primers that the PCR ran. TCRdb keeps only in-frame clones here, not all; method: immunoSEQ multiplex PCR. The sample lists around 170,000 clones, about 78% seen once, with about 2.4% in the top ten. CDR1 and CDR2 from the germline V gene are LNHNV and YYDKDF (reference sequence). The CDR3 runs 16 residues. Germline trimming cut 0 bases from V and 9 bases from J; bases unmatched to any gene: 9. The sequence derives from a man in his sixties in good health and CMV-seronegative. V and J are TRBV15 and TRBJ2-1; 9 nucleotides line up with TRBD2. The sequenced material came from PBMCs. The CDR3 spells CATSRELPGLASEQFF. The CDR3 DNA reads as TGTGCCACCAGCAGAGAGCTTCCGGGACTAGCTTCTGAGCAGTTCTTC.